The 30 T cell receptor beta chains reported below all come from one sample, sequenced in a study of a mutant IDH1 vaccine in newly diagnosed glioma. Specified time point: week 35, safety follow-up. Every vaccine dose comprised 300 ug of mutant IDH1 20-mer peptide plus topical imiquimod. These TCRs' antigens remain unknown. Clones were read by immunoSEQ multiplex PCR, and TCRdb kept only the in-frame ones, dropping some. Of more than 60,000 clones listed, 65% to 75% were seen once; the top ten hold roughly 5%. This sample comprised PBMCs, obtained from a glioma patient whose treatment included an IDH1 peptide vaccine. These receptors were obtained from a man over 45 with glioma.

V usage is TRBV14 and J usage is TRBJ2-7, with D possibly matching TRBD1 (6 bases). Trimming removed 0 bases at V and 4 bases at J, with 19 bases between. The CDR3 has 17 amino acids. Germline loops: CDR1 SGHDN, CDR2 FVKESK. As DNA, the CDR3 is TGTGCCAGCAGCCAAGATTCAGGGGCCTTCTCCCCTTACGAGCAGTACTTC. Protein product: CASSQDSGAFSPYEQYF.

The rearrangement uses TRBV5-6 and TRBJ1-1, with D uncertain. Germline-derived CDR1 and CDR2 are SGHDT and YYEEEE. V was shortened by 4 bases and J by 0 bases, with 10 bases between the two germline ends. The CDR3 spans 14 residues. CDR3 coding DNA: TGTGCCAGCAGCCTAGGACTGATGAACACTGAAGCTTTCTTT. As protein: CASSLGLMNTEAFF.

This clone has a single count. This chain connects TRBV27 to TRBJ1-2; D remains ambiguous. The CDR3 is 14 amino acids. V lost 3 bases to trimming and J lost 4 bases, with 12 bases between them. Germline V gives CDR1 MNHEY, CDR2 SMNVEV (reference sequence). In DNA form, the CDR3 reads TGTGCCAGCAGTTTTGGAGGGCCGAGCTATGGCTACACCTTC. Its protein product is CASSFGGPSYGYTF.

This chain links TRBV5-6 with TRBJ2-2; 7 bases fit TRBD1. The germline V gene encodes CDR1 SGHDT and CDR2 YYEEEE. CDR3 length equals 15 residues. The V gene end was trimmed by 4 bases and the J gene end by 1 base; junction bases not matched to a gene: 4. The CDR3 loop reads CASSPGTENTGELFF. CDR3 nucleotide sequence: TGTGCCAGCAGCCCCGGGACAGAGAACACCGGGGAGCTGTTTTTT.

The gene calls are TRBV5-6 and TRBJ1-2; no clear D. The CDR3 extends over 13 amino acids. From germline, CDR1 is SGHDT and CDR2 YYEEEE. The V gene lost 4 bases and the J gene lost 6 bases, with 13 bases spanning the gap. The CDR3 region is CASSPWRLDGYTF. The CDR3 DNA reads as TGTGCCAGCAGCCCCTGGCGTCTGGATGGCTACACCTTC.

The rearrangement joins TRBV14 to TRBJ2-2; D gene uncertain. The CDR3 runs to 16 residues. Germline CDR1 SGHDN, CDR2 FVKESK. The V end lost 0 bases, the J end lost 7 bases, and 15 bases lay between the germline ends. CDR3 nucleotides: TGTGCCAGCAGCCAAGATCCCGGGTTTCGACTCGGGGAGCTGTTTTTT. Residues: CASSQDPGFRLGELFF.

J is TRBJ1-2 and V is TRBV30; D gene unclear. With 0 bases removed from V and 3 bases from J, the gap between germline ends came to 11 bases. The CDR3 is made up of 14 amino acids. From germline, CDR1 is GTSNPN and CDR2 SVGIG (reference sequence). CDR3 sequence reads: CAWSVRFAYYGYTF. As DNA, the CDR3 is TGTGCCTGGAGTGTACGGTTTGCTTACTATGGCTACACCTTC.

The genes are TRBV4-3 and TRBJ2-3, with a weak D call TRBD2 (6 bases). This CDR3 has 14 residues. CDR1 is LGHNA, CDR2 YSLEER, per germline. V lost 0 bases and J 6 bases, leaving 10 bases between the germline ends. CDR3 sequence reads: CASSQDGRGDTQYF. CDR3 bases: TGCGCCAGCAGCCAAGACGGTCGGGGGGATACGCAGTATTTT.

This chain joins TRBV5-4 and TRBJ2-5; a possible D gene is TRBD2 (6 bases). This CDR3 contains 15 residues. Germline CDR1 is SGHNT and CDR2 is YYREEE (reference sequence). Trimming stripped 4 bases from V and 9 bases from J, with 22 bases between. DNA of the CDR3: TGTGCCAGCAGCATCTCCGGGACTCCGGGCCGGGCCCAGTACTTC. Translation gives CASSISGTPGRAQYF. Filled out from reference TRBV5-4 and TRBJ2-5, the complete variable domain reads ETGVTQSPTHLIKTRGQQVTLRCSSQSGHNTVSWYQQALGQGPQFIFQYYREEENGRGNFPPRFSGLQFPNYSSELNVNALELDDSALYLCASSISGTPGRAQYFGPGTRLLVL.

The chain joins TRBV6-1 to TRBJ1-5; no clear D gene. The length of the CDR3 is 15 residues. The ends were cut back, 7 bases at V and 4 bases at J, with 17 bases in the middle. The V gene's germline CDR1 is MNHNS and CDR2 SASEGT. CDR3 amino acids: CASIPGTAINQPQHF. The CDR3 DNA reads as TGTGCCAGCATCCCCGGCACAGCGATAAATCAGCCCCAGCATTTT.

The rearrangement uses TRBV2 and TRBJ1-1; no clear D. V was clipped by 8 bases and J by 0 bases, with 7 bases between them. The CDR3 spans 12 residues. Per germline, CDR1 SNHLY and CDR2 FYNNEI. CDR3 coding DNA: TGTGCCAGCGGCGGGGTGAACACTGAAGCTTTCTTT. As protein: CASGGVNTEAFF. Based on the CDR3 plus reference TRBV2 and TRBJ1-1, the full variable domain is EPEVTQTPSHQVTQMGQEVILRCVPISNHLYFYWYRQILGQKVEFLVSFYNNEISEKSEIFDDQFSVERPDGSNFTLKIRSTKLEDSAMYFCASGGVNTEAFFGQGTRLTVV.

This chain links TRBV30 with TRBJ1-4; the match to TRBD1 covers 8 bases. V lost 3 bases, J lost 2 bases, and 2 bases stayed unmatched. Looked up from germline, CDR1 is GTSNPN and CDR2 is SVGIG (reference sequence). The CDR3 is made up of 14 amino acids. This chain's CDR3 is CAWSRGRTNEKLFF. CDR3 sequence (DNA): TGTGCCTGGAGCAGGGGGCGGACTAATGAAAAACTGTTTTTT.

The chain uses TRBV4-3 and TRBJ2-7; D gene uncertain. CDR1 and CDR2 from the germline V gene are LGHNA and YSLEER. The CDR3 has 14 amino acids. Trimming removed 0 bases from V and 5 bases from J, with 11 bases in between. The CDR3 loop is CASSQEWDPHEQYF. CDR3 DNA: TGCGCCAGCAGCCAAGAATGGGATCCACACGAGCAGTACTTC.

This clone showed up just once. J is TRBJ1-2 and V is TRBV19; D is unresolved. The CDR3 has 13 amino acids. Between the trimmed V and J ends, which lost 7 bases and 3 bases, there was a span of 12 bases. CDR1 is LNHDA and CDR2 is SQIVND in the germline V gene (reference sequence). CDR3 DNA: TGTGCCAGTACCCCGGACGGATACTATGGCTACACCTTC. Translating gives CASTPDGYYGYTF.

The gene calls are TRBV7-2 and TRBJ2-1; D is unclear. There are 12 residues in the CDR3. The germline CDR1 and CDR2 sequences are SGHTA and FQGNSA. V was shortened by 3 bases and J by 7 bases, with 7 bases between the two germline ends. The DNA of the CDR3 is TGTGCCAGCAGCTTTCCGGAAAATGAGCAGTTCTTC. Its protein product is CASSFPENEQFF.

CDR3 sequence (DNA): TGTGCCAGTACCCTCCATCGCGGGGCGGGGACTGAAGCTTTCTTT. It yields the protein CASTLHRGAGTEAFF. The chain joins TRBV19 to TRBJ1-1, with a possible D match to TRBD1 (5 bases). The CDR3 has 15 amino acids. The V gene's germline CDR1 is LNHDA and CDR2 SQIVND (reference sequence). Between the trimmed V and J ends, which lost 7 bases and 5 bases, there was a span of 20 bases.

The rearrangement joins TRBV25-1 to TRBJ1-1; D remains ambiguous. CDR3 length equals 13 residues. Germline V gene data show CDR1 as MGHDK and CDR2 as SYGVNS. Trimming stripped 4 bases from V and 1 base from J, with 7 bases between. CDR3 sequence (DNA): TGTGCCAGCAGTGCCGCAGAGAACACTGAAGCTTTCTTT. Translation gives CASSAAENTEAFF.

The chain combines TRBV5-1 with TRBJ2-7; 7 bases agree with TRBD1. The V gene's germline CDR1 is SGHRS and CDR2 YFSETQ. Trimming took 4 bases from V and 3 from J; bases not matched to a gene: 10. The length of the CDR3 is 15 residues. The CDR3 DNA reads as TGCGCCAGCAGCCCATGGGGACAGCTCTTCTACGAGCAGTACTTC. The encoded protein is CASSPWGQLFYEQYF. The whole variable domain, remainder taken from reference TRBV5-1 and TRBJ2-7, is KAGVTQTPRYLIKTRGQQVTLSCSPISGHRSVSWYQQTPGQGLQFLFEYFSETQRNKGNFPGRFSGRQFSNSRSEMNVSTLELGDSALYLCASSPWGQLFYEQYFGPGTRLTVT.

The rearrangement joins TRBV25-1 to TRBJ2-7, with a weak D call TRBD2 (6 bases). Germline values: CDR1 MGHDK, CDR2 SYGVNS. The ends were cut back, 2 bases at V and 4 bases at J, with 9 bases in the middle. The CDR3 runs 13 residues. The CDR3 loop is CASSEPGRYEQYF. CDR3 DNA: TGTGCCAGCAGTGAACCAGGGAGGTACGAGCAGTACTTC.

The V call is TRBV14, the J call TRBJ2-7; tentatively, D is TRBD2 (5 bases). V lost 5 bases and J 3 bases, leaving 14 bases between the germline ends. Germline CDR1 and CDR2: SGHDN and FVKESK. The CDR3 contains 14 residues. This CDR3 is CASSSRGSYYEQYF. CDR3 DNA: TGTGCCAGCAGCTCTCGGGGATCATACTACGAGCAGTACTTC. Looking up the rest from reference TRBV14 and TRBJ2-7 gives the full variable domain: EAGVTQFPSHSVIEKGQTVTLRCDPISGHDNLYWYRRVMGKEIKFLLHFVKESKQDESGMPNNRFLAERTGGTYSTLKVQPAELEDSGVYFCASSSRGSYYEQYFGPGTRLTVT.

This chain links TRBV19 with TRBJ2-7; D perhaps matches TRBD2 (6 bases). The CDR3 has 14 amino acids. V was pared by 2 bases and J by 5 bases, with 13 bases between. Germline values: CDR1 LNHDA, CDR2 SQIVND (reference sequence). CDR3 protein: CASSIIGGADEQYF. DNA of the CDR3: TGTGCCAGTAGTATAATTGGAGGGGCCGACGAGCAGTACTTC.

V usage is TRBV2 and J usage is TRBJ2-7, with D possibly matching TRBD1 (6 bases). Germline CDR1 and CDR2: SNHLY and FYNNEI. This CDR3 contains 12 residues. V dropped 4 bases and J dropped 5 bases, with 9 bases sitting between them. CDR3 DNA sequence: TGTGCCAGCAGTGCCTACAGGGACGAGCAGTACTTC. Translated: CASSAYRDEQYF.

This sequence joins TRBV13 and TRBJ2-3, with 8 bases that match TRBD2. Trimming at V came to 4 bases and at J to 0 bases, leaving 15 bases not matched to a gene. This CDR3 is 19 amino acids long. The germline V gene has CDR1 PRHDT and CDR2 FYEKMQ (reference sequence). CDR3: CASSSTLSSLAVSTDTQYF. CDR3 sequence (DNA): TGTGCCAGCAGCTCCACGCTATCTTCACTAGCGGTTAGCACAGATACGCAGTATTTT.

This chain joins TRBV25-1 and TRBJ1-3, with D unresolved. Trimming took 7 bases from V and 0 from J, leaving 10 bases between them. The CDR3 has 14 amino acids. Germline loops: CDR1 MGHDK, CDR2 SYGVNS. The CDR3: CASTFGSSGNTIYF. Written as DNA, the CDR3 is TGTGCCAGCACGTTCGGGTCCTCTGGAAACACCATATATTTT.

This chain links TRBV9 with TRBJ1-1, with D possibly TRBD1 on 5 matching bases. CDR3 length: 16 amino acids. From germline, CDR1 is SGDLS and CDR2 YYNGEE. Trimming pared 4 bases from V and 7 bases from J, leaving 23 bases between. The CDR3 sequence: CASSSRDGSVVDEAFF. The CDR3 DNA reads TGTGCCAGCAGCTCCCGGGACGGGTCCGTAGTCGATGAAGCTTTCTTT.

The chain employs TRBV29-1 and TRBJ2-7, with 11 nucleotides matching TRBD1. Trimming at V came to 7 bases and at J to 0 bases, leaving 2 bases not matched to a gene. Germline CDR1 SQVTM, CDR2 ANQGSEA. This CDR3 is 13 amino acids long. CDR3 nucleotides: TGCAGCGCGGGACAGGGGGTCTCCTACGAGCAGTACTTC. It is translated as CSAGQGVSYEQYF.

This clone was observed once. Here the CDR3 reads CSVTGGTNYGYTF. As DNA, the CDR3 is TGCAGCGTGACAGGGGGTACTAACTATGGCTACACCTTC. The chain couples TRBV29-1 to TRBJ1-2; 9 bases agree with TRBD1. The CDR3 is 13 amino acids. J lost 0 bases, V lost 6 bases, and 2 bases had no gene match. CDR1 and CDR2 from the germline V gene are SQVTM and ANQGSEA.

This chain joins TRBV25-1 and TRBJ1-3; D is undetermined. CDR1 is MGHDK, CDR2 SYGVNS, per germline. V lost 3 bases to trimming and J lost 4 bases, with 7 bases between them. The length of the CDR3 is 13 residues. The CDR3, as DNA: TGTGCCAGCAGTGATCCGGTCGGAAACACCATATATTTT. Translated: CASSDPVGNTIYF.

This chain joins TRBV7-9 and TRBJ2-7, with 9 bases aligning to TRBD1. CDR1 is SEHNR, CDR2 FQNEAQ, per germline (reference sequence). J gave up 4 bases and V 6 bases, and 7 bases lay outside the gene matches. The CDR3 runs 14 residues. The CDR3 protein is CASRDGTGMYEQYF. In DNA, the CDR3 is TGTGCCAGCAGAGACGGGACAGGGATGTACGAGCAGTACTTC.

The CDR3 spells CASSEGQRLTYEQYF. DNA of the CDR3: TGTGCCAGCAGTGAAGGGCAGCGGCTTACCTACGAGCAGTACTTC. This chain uses TRBV2 with TRBJ2-7; possibly TRBD2 for D (5 bases). Germline V gene data show CDR1 as SNHLY and CDR2 as FYNNEI. Trimming removed 1 base at V and 2 bases at J, with 12 bases between. This CDR3 region has 15 residues.